Sequencing of this T cell receptor beta chain was carried out in a study of CD8 T cells in ankylosing spondylitis. CDR1 is SQVTM and CDR2 is ANQGSEA in the germline V gene. With 2 bases removed from V and 6 bases from J, the gap between germline ends came to 5 bases. The CDR3 length is 11 residues. TCRdb reprocessed the 5' RACE reads with MiXCR, giving one entry per CDR3 protein. Among 250,000 or so distinct CDR3 sequences listed, roughly a quarter were seen once. Sequences were obtained from blood, either unsorted or a sorted T cell fraction (not recorded which). The chain employs TRBV29-1 and TRBJ2-1; D remains unclear. The TCR originated in a male donor with ankylosing spondylitis or in good health (not recorded which). This CDR3 is CSVELGNEQFF. CDR3 coding DNA: TGCAGCGTTGAACTGGGCAATGAGCAGTTCTTC.